This record looks at one TCR beta chain sequence and its context. In the authors' workflow: Amplification of reference gene primers was used by the study to estimate nucleated cell counts. The protocol was immunoSEQ multiplex PCR, while the TCRdb copy is restricted to in-frame clones and leaves out a portion. V and J calls and clone size are copied from that table; D and trimming were computed from the DNA. The sample consists of about 230,000 clones, roughly 80% of them appearing once. This CDR3 spans 15 amino acids. Per germline, CDR1 MDHEN and CDR2 SYDVKM. V lost 3 bases, J lost 3 bases, and 5 bases stayed unmatched. This sample is part of a study of blood T cell repertoires in COVID-19.

The specimen sequenced was peripheral blood. This sequence joins TRBV28 and TRBJ2-7, with 10 nucleotides matching TRBD2. The receptor comes from a woman in her 50s with acute or convalescent COVID-19. The CDR3 spells CASSFQGTSDYEQYF. CDR3 DNA sequence: TGTGCCAGCAGTTTCCAGGGGACTAGCGACTACGAGCAGTACTTC.